This record looks at one T cell receptor (beta chain) sequence and its context. The sample is drawn from a study of shared clonotypes between healthy human individuals. Measured with immunoSEQ multiplex PCR; TCRdb has only the in-frame clones, and not every one. The sample has about 2.3 million clones, roughly 92% seen once. The clonotype was recovered from a man younger than 30 in good health. Some clones in this sample may be carry-over from other donors' samples. The specimen sequenced was naive CD4+ T cells from PBMCs. Subset meaning: CD45RA+ positively selected.

CDR3 sequence reads: CASSLIEGQGYTF. In DNA, the CDR3 is TGTGCCAGCAGCTTGATCGAGGGGCAAGGCTACACCTTC. The chain links TRBV5-4 to TRBJ1-2; possibly TRBD1 for D (5 bases). Germline lookup yields CDR1 SGHNT and CDR2 YYREEE (reference sequence). V was shortened by 1 base and J by 8 bases, with 12 bases between the two germline ends. This CDR3 spans 13 amino acids.